Listed below are T cell receptor beta chains from one sample, sequenced in a study of blood T cell repertoires in COVID-19. Only in-frame clones appear in the TCRdb table, and some are missing; sequencing was by immunoSEQ multiplex PCR. The repertoire includes under 12,000 clones, 75% to 90% of them detected once, and 4.6% sits in the top ten. Sequenced input: peripheral blood. The origin of the receptors is a human donor in a cohort sampled during active COVID-19. Each CDR3 is given with its conserved first and last residue. The D gene is left open where the match is weak. Some rows have no size entry. The others give once, few or many, or a class for an expanded clone.

clone_size j_call v_call d_call cdr3_aa cdr3_nt
- TRBJ2-2 TRBV6-5 - CASKFWDTGTGELFF TGTGCCAGCAAATTTTGGGACACGGGCACCGGGGAGCTGTTTTTT
- TRBJ2-1 TRBV3-1/TRBV3-2 TRBD2 CASRYDTPRLAGLYNEQFF TGTGCCAGCAGATATGACACCCCTCGACTAGCGGGTCTATACAATGAGCAGTTCTTC
once TRBJ2-7 TRBV28 - CASTGGVGFPPSSYEQYF TGTGCCAGCACGGGCGGGGTCGGGTTCCCCCCGAGCTCCTACGAGCAGTACTTC
- TRBJ1-1 TRBV20-1 - CSASKANTEAFF TGCAGTGCTAGTAAAGCGAACACTGAAGCTTTCTTT
- TRBJ2-7 TRBV4-3 TRBD2 CASSQEHSGYSYEQYF TGCGCCAGCAGCCAAGAACATAGCGGGTACTCCTACGAGCAGTACTTC
- TRBJ2-3 TRBV28 TRBD2 CASSRTSGTSTDTQYF TGTGCCAGCAGTCGGACTAGCGGGACTAGCACAGATACGCAGTATTTT
- TRBJ1-6 TRBV2 - CATTAQTGGNSPLHF TGTGCCACCACCGCTCAGACAGGTGGTAATTCACCCCTCCACTTT
- TRBJ2-5 TRBV4-1 - CASSQAGVGETQYF TGCGCCAGCAGCCAAGCGGGAGTGGGAGAGACCCAGTACTTC
- TRBJ2-1 TRBV9 TRBD2 CASSVAGLAGVSEQFF TGTGCCAGCAGCGTAGCGGGACTAGCGGGAGTAAGTGAGCAGTTCTTC
- TRBJ2-1 TRBV6-2/TRBV6-3 TRBD2 CASSFLKGELAGIILGKFF TGTGCCAGCAGTTTTCTAAAGGGGGAACTAGCGGGAATCATTCTTGGCAAGTTCTTC
once TRBJ2-1 TRBV19 - CASENRGTNEQFF TGTGCCAGTGAAAATCGCGGGACCAATGAGCAGTTCTTC
- TRBJ2-2 TRBV7-3 - CASSSDPSAQNTGELFF TGTGCCAGCAGCTCGGACCCTAGCGCTCAGAACACCGGGGAGCTGTTTTTT
- TRBJ1-3 TRBV5-1 - CASSLAQGVGNTIYF TGCGCCAGCAGCTTGGCCCAAGGGGTTGGAAACACCATATATTTT
- TRBJ1-1 TRBV10-3 TRBD1 CAISPDRGQVQTEAFF TGTGCCATCAGCCCGGACAGGGGGCAAGTTCAGACTGAAGCTTTCTTT
once TRBJ1-6 TRBV7-2 TRBD1 CASSLRQGEDSPLHF TGTGCCAGCAGCCTACGACAGGGGGAGGATTCACCCCTCCACTTT
- TRBJ2-2 TRBV3-1/TRBV3-2 TRBD2 CASSQDAREAGELFF TGTGCCAGCAGCCAAGATGCGCGGGAGGCCGGGGAGCTGTTTTTT
- TRBJ2-7 TRBV2 - CASSQTNNVYEQYF TGTGCCAGCAGTCAGACTAACAACGTATACGAGCAGTACTTC
medium-sized TRBJ2-6 TRBV29-1 - CSVRDSGANVLTF TGCAGCGTTCGGGACTCTGGGGCCAACGTCCTGACTTTC
- TRBJ2-5 TRBV5-1 TRBD1 CASSLAGTGEETQYF TGCGCCAGCAGCTTGGCCGGGACAGGGGAAGAGACCCAGTACTTC
- TRBJ2-7 TRBV12-3/TRBV12-4 TRBD1 CASSKGQNYEQYF TGTGCCAGCAGTAAGGGACAGAATTACGAGCAGTACTTC
- TRBJ2-2 TRBV7-6 TRBD2 CASSLRLAVNTGELFF TGTGCCAGCAGCTTGCGACTAGCGGTGAACACCGGGGAGCTGTTTTTT
- TRBJ2-7 TRBV4-2 - CASSQVWDSSYEQYF TGTGCCAGCAGCCAAGTGTGGGACTCCTCCTACGAGCAGTACTTC
- TRBJ2-2 TRBV9 TRBD2 CASSVSSGSTGELFF TGTGCCAGCAGCGTTTCTAGCGGGAGTACCGGGGAGCTGTTTTTT
- TRBJ1-2 TRBV10-3 TRBD1 CATQRQGQGYTF TGTGCCACCCAAAGACAGGGTCAAGGCTACACCTTC
- TRBJ1-1 TRBV29-1 TRBD1 CSVSYRGQFEAFF TGCAGCGTTTCCTACAGGGGGCAATTTGAAGCTTTCTTT
- TRBJ2-7 TRBV6-6 - CASSYDRKGLEQYF TGTGCCAGCAGCTACGACAGGAAAGGACTCGAGCAGTACTTC
once TRBJ2-5 TRBV5-1 - CASSADQETQYF TGCGCCAGCAGCGCGGACCAAGAGACCCAGTACTTC
- TRBJ1-1 TRBV23-1 - CASSQRGGAGTEAFF TGCGCCAGCAGTCAACGAGGGGGGGCGGGGACTGAAGCTTTCTTT
- TRBJ2-5 TRBV6-5 TRBD1 CASNPGQGVVETQYF TGTGCCAGCAATCCGGGACAGGGCGTTGTAGAGACCCAGTACTTC
- TRBJ2-3 TRBV24-1 TRBD1 CATSDRRDSATDTQYF TGTGCCACCAGTGATCGTAGGGACAGTGCCACAGATACGCAGTATTTT
- TRBJ1-2 TRBV18 - CASSPTRGEEGYGYTF TGTGCCAGCTCACCTACGAGAGGGGAGGAGGGCTATGGCTACACCTTC
- TRBJ1-1 TRBV10-3 TRBD1 CAISEGDRLNTEAFF TGTGCCATCAGTGAGGGGGACAGGCTGAACACTGAAGCTTTCTTT
- TRBJ1-1 TRBV5-6 - CASSPFRGAEAFF TGTGCCAGCAGCCCCTTCCGGGGGGCTGAAGCTTTCTTT
- TRBJ2-7 TRBV3-1/TRBV3-2 TRBD1 CASSQDGTGSSEQYF TGTGCCAGCAGCCAAGATGGGACAGGGAGTTCCGAGCAGTACTTC
- TRBJ1-1 TRBV19 TRBD1 CASSIIGRGVNTEAFF TGTGCCAGTAGTATAATCGGCAGGGGGGTCAACACTGAAGCTTTCTTT
- TRBJ1-4 TRBV3-1/TRBV3-2 TRBD1 CASSQTGVTNEKLFF TGTGCCAGCAGCCAGACAGGGGTGACTAATGAAAAACTGTTTTTT
large TRBJ2-7 TRBV4-1 TRBD1 CASSQGWGTGASEQYF TGCGCCAGCAGCCAAGGGTGGGGGACAGGGGCCTCCGAGCAGTACTTC
- TRBJ1-1 TRBV28 TRBD1 CASSSPETGRIEAFF TGTGCCAGCAGTTCCCCCGAGACAGGGAGAATAGAAGCTTTCTTT
- TRBJ2-2 TRBV29-1 - CSVVRDTLTGELFF TGCAGCGTTGTTCGGGACACCTTAACCGGGGAGCTGTTTTTT
- TRBJ2-2 TRBV6-5 - CASSISSPNTGELFF TGTGCCAGCAGCATATCTAGCCCGAACACCGGGGAGCTGTTTTTT
- TRBJ1-1 TRBV2 - CASSTHTENTEAFF TGTGCCAGCAGTACCCATACAGAGAACACTGAAGCTTTCTTT
- TRBJ2-7 TRBV5-1 TRBD2 CASSLYQFSGRAPYEQYF TGCGCCAGCAGCTTATACCAGTTTAGCGGGAGGGCCCCCTACGAGCAGTACTTC
- TRBJ1-1 TRBV5-6 TRBD1 CASSLWTGIPPTEAFF TGTGCCAGCAGCCTCTGGACAGGGATCCCTCCAACTGAAGCTTTCTTT